This T cell receptor (beta chain) was observed in a study of graft-versus-host responses after intestinal transplantation (dated by TCRdb to the early 2020s). The study in broad terms: The transplants that recipients received were multivisceral, liver-intestinal, or isolated intestinal. Of the 20 to 30 intestinal transplant recipients enrolled in the cohort, one of whom was a retransplant, 3 patients without pretransplant specimens were excluded. Samples from a few later patients were sequenced in-house on an Illumina MiSeq with MiXCR processing rather than by the commercial service. To identify alloreactive clones, pre-transplant mixed lymphocyte reaction products were sequenced and compared with unstimulated pre-transplant donor and recipient T cells. A peak of at least 4% donor T cells among recipient peripheral blood mononuclear cells was the definition used for donor T cell macrochimerism. Bulk TCR-beta CDR3 sequencing was used to track graft-versus-host and host-versus-graft alloreactive T cell clones in the graft, circulation and bone marrow after intestinal transplantation. All recipients received anti-thymocyte globulin induction followed by maintenance tacrolimus and steroids for around three years.

A remark on this clone: What this receptor recognizes is not known. Nothing much larger sits one base from this clone, and base qualities are not available.

Read against the paper, the sample's time point label means: cells obtained before transplantation from donor or recipient. CD3+CD4+ and CD3+CD8+ populations were FACS-sorted from unstimulated pre-transplant donor and recipient cells taken from spleen or lymph nodes. Based on the germline V gene, the CDR1 and CDR2 sequences are LGHNT and FRNRAP. The junction carries 12 bases between V and J, which are trimmed by 8 bases and 8 bases respectively. Spanning cysteine to phenylalanine, the CDR3 consists of 11 amino acids. Solely the CDR3 DNA is kept, with 33 bases framed from the first base. The method behind the library was the immunoSEQ multiplex PCR assay. In most patients, genomic DNA was isolated using the Qiagen DNeasy Blood and Tissue Kit and sent frozen to Adaptive Biotechnologies for TCR sequencing. For most patients, high-throughput TCR-beta CDR3 sequencing of genomic DNA was performed by Adaptive Biotechnologies. Regarding the original processing steps: TCR sequencing data were retrieved from Adaptive's ImmunoSEQ software for some 17 patients, whereas three other patients were processed with MiXCR and VDJtools. To correct CD4 versus CD8 sorting errors, any sequence found in both subsets at a frequency ratio below 5:1 was removed. CDR3 nucleotide sequences shared between donor and recipient were removed because the origin of such sequences could not be assigned. To count as alloreactive, a clone needed at least 2-fold expansion over unstimulated cells and a minimum CFSE-low frequency of 0.002% (template counts) or 0.001% (read counts). Clones detected in sequenced pre-transplant spleen, lymph node, or MLR CFSE-low populations of the donor or recipient were defined as mappable. Cumulative frequency of alloreactive clones was calculated as a percentage of all sequences weighted by copy number. This immuneACCESS table, as held by TCRdb, lists in-frame sequences with V and J called but not all clones. Of the missing ones, under half trace to an unresolved V gene in checked studies; the others have no known cause. V and J calls and clone size are as listed in that table; D and trimming were resolved from the DNA. The sample data list over 45,000 clones, and around 93% of these were observed just once. 0.38% of the sample is taken by the ten largest.

The paper as a whole reports these results and caveats: GvH clones were detected in recipient bone marrow, and some appeared earlier in ileal mucosa or blood, consistent with an intestinal mucosal origin. The conclusions were limited by the relatively low number and heterogeneity of the intestinal transplant patients. In the allografts of patients with donor T cell macrochimerism, GvH to HvG T cell clonal ratios were high. Early after transplant, declines in HvG clones were associated with peak levels of circulating GvH clones.

This material consisted of unstimulated CD4+ T cells sorted from spleen or lymph node cells, taken before transplant. The sequence was obtained from a human donor who was the organ donor for an intestinal transplant. The sequence is built from TRBV12-5 and TRBJ1-2; confidence is insufficient to name the D gene. The nucleotide sequence reads TGTGCTAGTATAAGGCTAGAAGGCTACACCTTC. Its translation reads: CASIRLEGYTF.